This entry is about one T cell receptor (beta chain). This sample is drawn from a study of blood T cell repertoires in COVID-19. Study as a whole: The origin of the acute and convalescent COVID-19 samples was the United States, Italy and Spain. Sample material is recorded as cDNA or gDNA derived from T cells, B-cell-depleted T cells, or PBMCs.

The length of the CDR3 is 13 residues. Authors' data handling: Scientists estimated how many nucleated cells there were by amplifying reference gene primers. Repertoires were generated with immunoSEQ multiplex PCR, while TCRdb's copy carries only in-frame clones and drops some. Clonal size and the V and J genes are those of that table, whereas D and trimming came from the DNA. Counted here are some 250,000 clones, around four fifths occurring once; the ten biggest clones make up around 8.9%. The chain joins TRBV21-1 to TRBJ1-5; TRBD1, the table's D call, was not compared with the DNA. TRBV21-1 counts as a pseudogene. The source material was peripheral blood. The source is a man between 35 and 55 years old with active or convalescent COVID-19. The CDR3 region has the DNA TGTGCCAGCAGACGGACAGGATGTCAGCCCCAGCATTTT. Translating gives CASRRTGCQPQHF.